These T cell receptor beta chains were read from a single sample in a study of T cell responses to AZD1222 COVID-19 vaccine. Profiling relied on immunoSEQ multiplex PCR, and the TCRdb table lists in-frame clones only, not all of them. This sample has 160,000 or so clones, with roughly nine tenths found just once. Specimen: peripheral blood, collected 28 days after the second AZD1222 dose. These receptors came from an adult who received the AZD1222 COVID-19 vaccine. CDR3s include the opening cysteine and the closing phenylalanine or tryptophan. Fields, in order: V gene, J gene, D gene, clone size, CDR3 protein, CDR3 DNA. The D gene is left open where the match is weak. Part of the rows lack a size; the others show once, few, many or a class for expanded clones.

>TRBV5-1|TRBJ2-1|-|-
CASSPRPSGDYNEQFF
TGCGCCAGCAGCCCTCGGCCTTCCGGGGACTACAATGAGCAGTTCTTC
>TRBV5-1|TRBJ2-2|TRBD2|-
CASSLVRGDTGELFF
TGCGCCAGCAGCTTGGTCCGGGGGGACACCGGGGAGCTGTTTTTT
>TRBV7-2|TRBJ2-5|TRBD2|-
CASSLSGTFQETQYF
TGTGCCAGCAGCTTGAGCGGGACGTTCCAAGAGACCCAGTACTTC
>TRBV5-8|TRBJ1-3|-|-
CASSTRHFLGNTIYF
TGTGCCAGCAGCACTCGACATTTCCTCGGAAACACCATATATTTT
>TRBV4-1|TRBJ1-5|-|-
CASSQGGRGKRQPQHF
TGCGCCAGCAGCCAAGGTGGCAGGGGAAAGCGGCAGCCCCAGCATTTT
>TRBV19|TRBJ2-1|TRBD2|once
CASSNLAGGGTYNEQFF
TGTGCCAGTAGTAATCTAGCGGGAGGGGGGACTTACAATGAGCAGTTCTTC
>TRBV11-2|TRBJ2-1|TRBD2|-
CASSLALAEVYNEQFF
TGTGCCAGCAGCTTAGCACTAGCGGAGGTCTACAATGAGCAGTTCTTC
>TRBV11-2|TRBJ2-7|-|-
CASGPGHFWYF
TGTGCCAGCGGTCCGGGCCACTTTTGGTACTTC
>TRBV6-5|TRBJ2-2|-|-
CASKRERRSGELFF
TGTGCCAGCAAAAGGGAGCGAAGGTCCGGGGAGCTGTTTTTT
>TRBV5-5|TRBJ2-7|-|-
CASSLGSSRSYEQYF
TGTGCCAGCAGCTTAGGTTCTTCGAGATCCTACGAGCAGTACTTC
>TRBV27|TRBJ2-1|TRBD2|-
CASSLNRAILAGGKNEQFF
TGTGCCAGCAGTCTAAACAGGGCCATCCTAGCGGGAGGGAAGAATGAGCAGTTCTTC
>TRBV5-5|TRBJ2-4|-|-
CASSTLRGPAKNIQYF
TGTGCCAGCAGCACCCTCAGGGGACCGGCCAAAAACATTCAGTACTTC
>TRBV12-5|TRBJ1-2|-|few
CASGRDGIIYGYTF
TGTGCTAGTGGCAGAGACGGTATCATCTATGGCTACACCTTC
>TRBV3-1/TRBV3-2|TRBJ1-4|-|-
CASSRERGEKLFF
TGTGCCAGCAGCCGGGAGCGTGGTGAAAAACTGTTTTTT
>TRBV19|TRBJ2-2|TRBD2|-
CASSTSGRLHTGELFF
TGTGCCAGTAGTACTAGCGGGAGGTTACACACCGGGGAGCTGTTTTTT
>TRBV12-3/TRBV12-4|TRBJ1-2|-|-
CASSDRGQYGYTF
TGTGCCAGCAGTGACCGCGGACAGTATGGCTACACCTTC
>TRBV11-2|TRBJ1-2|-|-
CASSLGHTNYGYTF
TGTGCCAGCAGCTTAGGACATACCAACTATGGCTACACCTTC
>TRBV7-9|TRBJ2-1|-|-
CASSLTGYRYNEQFF
TGTGCCAGCAGCTTAACTGGTTACCGATACAATGAGCAGTTCTTC
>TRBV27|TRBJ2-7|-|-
CASRGLGYEQYF
TGTGCCAGCAGGGGCCTAGGCTACGAGCAGTACTTC
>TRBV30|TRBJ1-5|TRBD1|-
CAWSQRDRQQQPQHF
TGTGCCTGGTCTCAAAGGGACAGGCAGCAGCAGCCCCAGCATTTT
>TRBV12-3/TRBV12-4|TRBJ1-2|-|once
CASSFTGPYGYTF
TGTGCCAGCAGTTTCACAGGGCCCTATGGCTACACCTTC
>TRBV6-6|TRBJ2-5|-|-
CASSYSSGSETQYF
TGTGCCAGCAGTTACTCCTCGGGAAGTGAGACCCAGTACTTC
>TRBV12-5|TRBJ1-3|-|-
CASGLRGTDTGNTIYF
TGTGCTAGTGGTTTGAGGGGGACGGATACTGGAAACACCATATATTTT
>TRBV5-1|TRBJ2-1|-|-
CASSVAAGSYYNEQFF
TGCGCCAGCAGCGTTGCAGCAGGCAGTTACTACAATGAGCAGTTCTTC
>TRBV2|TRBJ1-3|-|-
CASSPAGEPSGNTIYF
TGTGCCAGCAGTCCAGCAGGGGAACCCTCTGGAAACACCATATATTTT
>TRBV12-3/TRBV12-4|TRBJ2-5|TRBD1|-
CASSPKGAQTQYF
TGTGCCAGCAGTCCGAAGGGGGCGCAGACCCAGTACTTC
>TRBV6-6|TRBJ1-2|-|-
CASSYFPQGPDGYTF
TGTGCCAGCAGTTACTTTCCGCAGGGACCGGATGGCTACACCTTC
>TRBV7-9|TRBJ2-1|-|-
CASSPPGDSYNEQFF
TGTGCCAGCAGCCCCCCGGGGGACTCCTACAATGAGCAGTTCTTC
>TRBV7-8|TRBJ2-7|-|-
CASSFGGNYEQYF
TGTGCCAGCAGCTTCGGGGGAAATTACGAGCAGTACTTC
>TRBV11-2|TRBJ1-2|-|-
CASSKEHYYGYTF
TGTGCCAGCAGTAAGGAGCATTACTATGGCTACACCTTC
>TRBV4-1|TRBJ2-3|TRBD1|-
CASSQDHRTGDTDDTQYF
TGCGCCAGCAGCCAAGACCACCGCACAGGGGATACGGACGATACGCAGTATTTT
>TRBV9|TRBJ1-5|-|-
CASSPERGSNQPQHF
TGTGCCAGCAGCCCAGAGAGGGGATCCAATCAGCCCCAGCATTTT
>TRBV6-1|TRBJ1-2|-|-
CASKLKEGSGYTF
TGTGCCAGCAAGCTTAAGGAGGGGTCTGGCTACACCTTC
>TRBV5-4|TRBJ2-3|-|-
CASGRDTTDTQYF
TGTGCCAGCGGACGGGACACCACAGATACGCAGTATTTT
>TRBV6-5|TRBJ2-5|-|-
CASSPRVETQYF
TGTGCCAGCAGTCCCAGGGTGGAGACCCAGTACTTC
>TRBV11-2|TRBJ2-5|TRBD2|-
CASSFRLAGPQETQYF
TGTGCCAGCAGCTTCAGGCTAGCGGGCCCTCAAGAGACCCAGTACTTC
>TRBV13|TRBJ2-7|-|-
CASSSGTWQYF
TGTGCCAGCAGCTCTGGGACTTGGCAGTACTTC
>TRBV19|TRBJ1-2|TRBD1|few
CASRPTTGAGYTF
TGTGCCAGTAGACCGACGACAGGGGCTGGCTACACCTTC
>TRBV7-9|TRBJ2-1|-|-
CASSPSGAGEQFF
TGTGCCAGCAGCCCCTCCGGGGCGGGGGAGCAGTTCTTC
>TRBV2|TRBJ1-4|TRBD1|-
CASSADRGDEKLFF
TGTGCCAGCAGCGCTGACAGGGGCGATGAAAAACTGTTTTTT
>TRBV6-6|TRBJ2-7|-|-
CASSRVNTGSLSYEQYF
TGTGCCAGCAGCCGAGTAAATACAGGGTCCCTCTCCTACGAGCAGTACTTC
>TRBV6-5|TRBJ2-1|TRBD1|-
CASSNRGHNEQFF
TGTGCCAGCAGTAACAGGGGGCACAATGAGCAGTTCTTC
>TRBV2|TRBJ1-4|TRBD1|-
CASRKQGILATNEKLFF
TGTGCCAGCAGGAAACAGGGGATCCTCGCAACTAATGAAAAACTGTTTTTT
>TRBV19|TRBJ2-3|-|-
CASSPPAPTSTDTQYF
TGTGCCAGTAGTCCTCCGGCACCTACTAGCACAGATACGCAGTATTTT
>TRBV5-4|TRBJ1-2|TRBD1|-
CASSLRQGAYGYTF
TGTGCCAGCAGCTTAAGACAGGGGGCCTATGGCTACACCTTC
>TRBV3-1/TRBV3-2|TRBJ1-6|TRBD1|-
CASSLGTGGNSPLHF
TGTGCCAGCAGCCTTGGGACAGGGGGTAATTCACCCCTCCACTTT
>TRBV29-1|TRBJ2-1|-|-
CSVEIRWGSDNEQFF
TGCAGCGTTGAAATCAGGTGGGGGTCCGACAATGAGCAGTTCTTC
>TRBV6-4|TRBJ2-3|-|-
CASSDSGGLGCTDTQYF
TGTGCCAGCAGTGACTCCGGCGGCTTAGGATGCACAGATACGCAGTATTTT
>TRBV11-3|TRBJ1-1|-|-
CASSPGLRGTEAFF
TGTGCCAGCAGCCCGGGACTAAGGGGCACTGAAGCTTTCTTT